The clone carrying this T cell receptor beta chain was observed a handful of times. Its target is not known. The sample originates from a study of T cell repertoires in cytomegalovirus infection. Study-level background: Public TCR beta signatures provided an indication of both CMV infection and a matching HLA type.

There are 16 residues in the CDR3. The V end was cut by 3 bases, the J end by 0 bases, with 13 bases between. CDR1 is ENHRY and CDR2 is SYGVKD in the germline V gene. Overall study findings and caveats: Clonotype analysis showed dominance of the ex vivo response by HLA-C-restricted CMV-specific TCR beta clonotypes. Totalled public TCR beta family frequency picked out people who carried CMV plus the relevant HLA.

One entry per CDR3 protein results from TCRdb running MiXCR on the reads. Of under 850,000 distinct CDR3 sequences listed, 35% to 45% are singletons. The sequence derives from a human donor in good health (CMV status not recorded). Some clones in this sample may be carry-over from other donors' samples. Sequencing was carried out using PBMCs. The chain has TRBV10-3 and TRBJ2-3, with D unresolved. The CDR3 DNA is TGTGCCATCAGTGAAGTTGCGAGTCGTAGCACAGATACGCAGTATTTT. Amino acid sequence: CAISEVASRSTDTQYF.